This entry lists 15 T cell receptor beta chains sequenced from one sample in a study of cytomegalovirus exposure and HLA in healthy donors. 13 Jbeta primers and 60 Vbeta primers were used for the PCR. Libraries were prepared by immunoSEQ multiplex PCR; TCRdb keeps only in-frame clonotypes and omits some of them. The sample consists of 75,000 to 100,000 clones, about 7.6% of them appearing once. The material sequenced was PBMCs. The receptors stem from a man aged 45-65 years in good health and CMV-seronegative.

This clone was counted between two and nine times. The J gene is TRBJ1-5, the V gene TRBV5-6, with D possibly matching TRBD1 (5 bases). Germline assignment: CDR1 SGHDT and CDR2 YYEEEE. This CDR3 comprises 13 residues. Trimming took off 1 base at V and 6 bases at J, with 8 bases between the two ends. The DNA for the CDR3 is TGTGCCAGCAGCTTGATGGGGCTTCAGCCCCAGCATTTT. Amino acids: CASSLMGLQPQHF.

The sample holds a few counts of this clone. This chain connects TRBV2 to TRBJ2-7; D may be TRBD1 (5 bases). V was pared by 10 bases and J by 4 bases, with 11 bases between. The CDR3 contains 11 residues. CDR1 is SNHLY and CDR2 is FYNNEI in the germline V gene. CDR3: CATSPGYEQYF. CDR3 DNA: TGTGCCACGTCTCCAGGGTACGAGCAGTACTTC.

The gene calls are TRBV15 and TRBJ2-1, with TRBD2 matching over 9 bases. The CDR3 spans 17 residues. From germline, CDR1 is LNHNV and CDR2 YYDKDF (reference sequence). V shed 1 base, J shed 0 bases, and the junction held 4 bases outside the gene matches. CDR3 region: CATSRGRLADSYNEQFF. The CDR3 DNA reads TGTGCCACCAGCAGAGGTCGACTAGCGGACTCCTACAATGAGCAGTTCTTC.

This clone was counted between two and nine times. The V and J genes are TRBV5-6 and TRBJ2-5, with 9 bases identical to TRBD2. The end of the DNA aligns better with TRBJ2-7, so the J call may be wrong. CDR1 SGHDT and CDR2 YYEEEE come from the germline V gene. The CDR3 totals 15 residues. This CDR3 reads CASSLSGRISYEQYF. The DNA for the CDR3 is TGTGCCAGCAGCCTAAGCGGGAGGATTTCCTACGAGCAGTACTTC.

The gene calls are TRBV7-9 and TRBJ2-6; TRBD1 agrees at 7 bases. Per germline, CDR1 SEHNR and CDR2 FQNEAQ (reference sequence). This CDR3 spans 17 amino acids. V was pared by 3 bases and J by 4 bases, with 9 bases of the junction left unmatched. The CDR3 sequence is CASSFGDSHGGANVLTF. DNA for the CDR3: TGTGCCAGCAGCTTTGGGGACAGCCATGGGGGGGCCAACGTCCTGACTTTC.

The CDR3 DNA follows: TGTGCCAGCAGCTTCCTTCGGGGGAGGACAAACACTGAAGCTTTCTTT. Translated, it gives CASSFLRGRTNTEAFF. The chain joins TRBV11-2 to TRBJ1-1, with D possibly being TRBD1 (5 bases). Trimming pared 3 bases from V and 2 bases from J, leaving 16 bases between. The germline CDR1 and CDR2 sequences are SGHAT and FQNNGV. This CDR3 is built from 16 residues.

This clone was counted only a few times. The chain employs TRBV5-1 and TRBJ1-6, with 9 positions matching TRBD1. Germline values: CDR1 SGHRS, CDR2 YFSETQ. The V and J ends lost 6 bases and 7 bases, in that order; junction bases with no gene match: 11. The CDR3 consists of 16 residues. The CDR3 coding sequence is TGCGCCAGCACCCTAACAGGGGGCGCAGGAAATTCACCCCTCCACTTT. It translates to CASTLTGGAGNSPLHF.

The chain employs TRBV7-2 and TRBJ2-7; D gene uncertain. Germline V gives CDR1 SGHTA, CDR2 FQGNSA. The CDR3 contains 11 residues. V was cut by 2 bases and J by 7 bases, with 6 bases left in between. CDR3 DNA: TGTGCCAGCAGCTTAATGAGTGAGCAGTACTTC. Residues: CASSLMSEQYF.

The V and J genes are TRBV29-1 and TRBJ2-3; 8 positions match TRBD1. V gave up 3 bases and J gave up 5 bases; unmatched junction bases: 7. This CDR3 is built from 14 residues. Germline V gives CDR1 SQVTM, CDR2 ANQGSEA. The CDR3 spells CSVDTDRVGDTQYF. The CDR3 nucleotides read TGCAGCGTTGACACGGACAGGGTCGGAGATACGCAGTATTTT.

This clone was picked up a small number of times. Other nucleotide sequences in the sample specify the same CDR3. The V gene is TRBV4-2, the J gene TRBJ2-1, with D possibly matching TRBD2 (6 bases). From germline, CDR1 is LGHNA and CDR2 YNFKEQ. This CDR3 contains 15 residues. Trimming stripped 1 base from V and 0 bases from J, with 7 bases between. As DNA, the CDR3 is TGTGCCAGCAGCCAAGTGGGGGGCTCCTACAATGAGCAGTTCTTC. This translates into CASSQVGGSYNEQFF.

This clone was counted a few times. This sequence joins TRBV19 and TRBJ1-1; 9 bases fit TRBD1. Per germline, CDR1 LNHDA and CDR2 SQIVND (reference sequence). This CDR3 comprises 14 residues. The trim removed 6 bases at V and 5 bases at J, leaving 7 bases unmatched. For the CDR3, the DNA is TGTGCCAGTAGGCAAACAGGGGGCCGGACTGAAGCTTTCTTT. Translating it yields CASRQTGGRTEAFF.

V is TRBV5-6 and J is TRBJ2-7; possible D gene TRBD2, 5 bases. Germline CDR1 is SGHDT and CDR2 is YYEEEE. V lost 0 bases, J lost 2 bases, and 15 bases lay in between. The CDR3 is 16 residues long. CDR3 loop: CASSLGVTEAAYEQYF. As DNA, the CDR3 is TGTGCCAGCAGCTTGGGGGTTACGGAGGCAGCCTACGAGCAGTACTTC.

This clone was observed a few times. V gene TRBV30 combines with J gene TRBJ1-4; tentative D call: TRBD1 (6 bases). CDR1 is GTSNPN, CDR2 SVGIG, per germline (reference sequence). The V end was cut by 2 bases, the J end by 7 bases, with 14 bases between. The CDR3 is 14 residues long. The CDR3 nucleotides are TGTGCCTGGAGTTTCCGGGGGGCGGGTGAAAAACTGTTTTTT. Protein sequence: CAWSFRGAGEKLFF.

The chain carries TRBV7-2 and TRBJ1-2, with a weak D call TRBD1 (5 bases). The CDR3 extends over 15 amino acids. Deletions cut 2 bases from V and 3 bases from J, with 13 bases between. The germline V gene has CDR1 SGHTA and CDR2 FQGNSA. The CDR3 reads CASSLTLGHHYGYTF. CDR3 nucleotides: TGTGCCAGCAGCTTAACCCTCGGACACCACTATGGCTACACCTTC.

V gene TRBV7-9 combines with J gene TRBJ1-6; 8 nucleotides line up with TRBD1. Germline-derived CDR1 and CDR2 are SEHNR and FQNEAQ (reference sequence). J was trimmed by 8 bases and V by 4 bases; bases with no gene match: 10. This CDR3 comprises 16 residues. This CDR3 is CASSSTLQGADSPLHF. The CDR3 region has the DNA TGTGCCAGCAGCTCCACCCTCCAGGGGGCAGATTCACCCCTCCACTTT.